This T cell receptor beta chain comes out of a study of persistence of HIV-infected CD4 T cells. Whole-study results and caveats: TCR analyses could not target the rare provirus-carrying CMV-responding cells.

Notes on this clone: Its antigen is not known.

Sequencing used immunoSEQ version 4 in survey mode. Each sample used up to about 1 ug genomic DNA diluted to 8.5 to 10 ng/uL. TCRdb keeps only in-frame clones here, not all; method: immunoSEQ multiplex PCR. The sample lists over 30,000 clones, roughly 80% occurring once. Stimulation used 10 ug/mL lysate from CMV-infected fibroblasts. CD40L-negative CD69-negative CD45RO-high memory CD4+ T cells were sorted as populations depleted of antigen-responding cells. CD8-depleted PBMCs were stimulated roughly 17 hours with anti-CD28/CD49d costimulation, CD40-blocking antibody and enfuvirtide. The junction had 7 bases not matched to a gene; V was cut back by 5 bases and J by 2 bases. CDR1 is MDHEN, CDR2 SYDVKM, per germline. The CDR3 length is 16 residues.

The specimen was CD4+ T cells sorted from PBMCs after approximately 18-hour stimulation, collected from a patient who received antiretroviral therapy. This receptor was identified in an adult woman with HIV who was CMV-seropositive. The rearrangement uses TRBV28 and TRBJ2-3; 10 bases align to TRBD2. CDR3 sequence: CASSTQTSGLTDTQYF. The CDR3 region has the DNA TGTGCCAGCAGTACTCAGACTAGCGGGCTCACAGATACGCAGTATTTT. The variable domain in full, completed from reference TRBV28 and TRBJ2-3, reads DVKVTQSSRYLVKRTGEKVFLECVQDMDHENMFWYRQDPGLGLRLIYFSYDVKMKEKGDIPEGYSVSREKKERFSLILESASTNQTSMYLCASSTQTSGLTDTQYFGPGTRLTVL.